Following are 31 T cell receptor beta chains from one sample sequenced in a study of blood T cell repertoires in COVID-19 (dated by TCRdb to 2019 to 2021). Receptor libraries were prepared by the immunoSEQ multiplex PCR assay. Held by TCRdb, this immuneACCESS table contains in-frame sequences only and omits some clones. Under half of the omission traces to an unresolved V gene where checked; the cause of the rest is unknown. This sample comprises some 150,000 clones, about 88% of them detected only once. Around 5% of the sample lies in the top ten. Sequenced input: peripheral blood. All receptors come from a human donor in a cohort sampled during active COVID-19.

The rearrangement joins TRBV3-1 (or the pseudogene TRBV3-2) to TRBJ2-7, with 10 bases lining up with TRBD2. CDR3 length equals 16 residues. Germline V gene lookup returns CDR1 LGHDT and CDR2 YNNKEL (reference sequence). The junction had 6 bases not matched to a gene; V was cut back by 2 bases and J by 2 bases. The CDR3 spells CASSQTAGTSAYEQYF. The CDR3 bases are TGTGCCAGCAGCCAAACCGCCGGGACTAGCGCCTACGAGCAGTACTTC.

CDR3 loop: CASSPAGFTPNNSPLHF. The CDR3, as DNA: TGTGCCAGCAGTCCAGCAGGGTTCACCCCCAATAATTCACCCCTCCACTTT. This sequence joins TRBV27 and TRBJ1-6; a weak D match, TRBD1 (5 bases). CDR3 length: 17 amino acids. V shed 5 bases and J shed 5 bases, with 19 bases lying between them. The germline CDR1 and CDR2 sequences are MNHEY and SMNVEV (reference sequence).

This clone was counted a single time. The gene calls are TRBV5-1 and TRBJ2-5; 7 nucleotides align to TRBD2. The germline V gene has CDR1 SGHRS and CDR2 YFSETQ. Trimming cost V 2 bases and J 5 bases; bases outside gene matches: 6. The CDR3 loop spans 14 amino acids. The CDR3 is CASSFSTSQETQYF. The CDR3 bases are TGCGCCAGCAGCTTTTCGACTAGCCAGGAGACCCAGTACTTC.

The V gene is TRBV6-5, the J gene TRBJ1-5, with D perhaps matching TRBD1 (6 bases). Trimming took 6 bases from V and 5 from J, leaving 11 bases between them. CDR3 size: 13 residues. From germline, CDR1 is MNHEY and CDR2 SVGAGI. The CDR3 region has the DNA TGTGCCAGCAGCCTACAGGGAGATCAGCCCCAGCATTTT. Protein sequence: CASSLQGDQPQHF.

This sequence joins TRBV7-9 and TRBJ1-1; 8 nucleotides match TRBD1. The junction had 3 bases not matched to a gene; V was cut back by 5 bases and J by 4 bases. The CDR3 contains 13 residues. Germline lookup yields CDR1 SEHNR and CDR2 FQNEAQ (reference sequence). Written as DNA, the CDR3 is TGTGCCAGCAGCCCGGACAGGGCCACTGAAGCTTTCTTT. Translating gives CASSPDRATEAFF.

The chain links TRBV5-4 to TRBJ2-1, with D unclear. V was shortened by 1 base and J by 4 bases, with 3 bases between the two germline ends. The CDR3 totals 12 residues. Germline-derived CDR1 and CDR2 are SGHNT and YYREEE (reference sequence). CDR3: CASSLPYNEQFF. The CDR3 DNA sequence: TGTGCCAGCAGCTTGCCATACAATGAGCAGTTCTTC.

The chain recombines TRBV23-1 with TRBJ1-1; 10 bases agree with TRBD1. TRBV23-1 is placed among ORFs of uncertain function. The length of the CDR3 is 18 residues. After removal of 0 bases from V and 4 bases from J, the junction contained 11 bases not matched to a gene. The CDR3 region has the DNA TGCGCCAGCAGTCAATCACCGGGACAGGGGATCTGTGCCACTGAAGCTTTCTTT. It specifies CASSQSPGQGICATEAFF.

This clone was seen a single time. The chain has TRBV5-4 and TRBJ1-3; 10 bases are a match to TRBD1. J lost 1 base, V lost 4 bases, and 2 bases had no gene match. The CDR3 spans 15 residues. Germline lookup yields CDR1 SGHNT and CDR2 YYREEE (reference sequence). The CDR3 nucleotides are TGTGCCAGCAGCGCGGGACAGGGGTCTGGAAACACCATATATTTT. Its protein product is CASSAGQGSGNTIYF.

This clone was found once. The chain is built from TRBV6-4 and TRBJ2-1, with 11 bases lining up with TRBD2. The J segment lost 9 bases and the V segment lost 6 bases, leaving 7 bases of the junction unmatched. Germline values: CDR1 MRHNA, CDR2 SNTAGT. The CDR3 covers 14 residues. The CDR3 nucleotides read TGTGCCAGCAGCCTAGCGGGAGGTCGGGGTGAGCAGTTCTTC. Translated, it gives CASSLAGGRGEQFF.

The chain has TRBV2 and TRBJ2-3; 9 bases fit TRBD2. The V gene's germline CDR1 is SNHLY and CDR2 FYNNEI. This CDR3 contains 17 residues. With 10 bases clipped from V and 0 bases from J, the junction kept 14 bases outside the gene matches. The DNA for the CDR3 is TGTGCCATCCGTTCTTGGCTAGCGGGGCTCAGCACAGATACGCAGTATTTT. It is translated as CAIRSWLAGLSTDTQYF.

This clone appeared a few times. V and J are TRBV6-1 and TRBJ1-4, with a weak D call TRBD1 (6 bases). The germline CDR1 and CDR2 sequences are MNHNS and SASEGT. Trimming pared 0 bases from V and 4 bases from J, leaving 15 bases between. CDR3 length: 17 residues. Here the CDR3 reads CASSEAGPGQNNEKLFF. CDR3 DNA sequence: TGTGCCAGCAGTGAAGCGGGGCCAGGACAGAATAATGAAAAACTGTTTTTT.

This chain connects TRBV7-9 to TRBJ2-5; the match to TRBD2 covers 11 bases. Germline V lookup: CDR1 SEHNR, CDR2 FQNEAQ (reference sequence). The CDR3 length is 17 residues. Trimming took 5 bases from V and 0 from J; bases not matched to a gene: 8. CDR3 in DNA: TGTGCCAGCAGCAACCCCCTAGCGGGAGGCAACCAAGAGACCCAGTACTTC. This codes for CASSNPLAGGNQETQYF.

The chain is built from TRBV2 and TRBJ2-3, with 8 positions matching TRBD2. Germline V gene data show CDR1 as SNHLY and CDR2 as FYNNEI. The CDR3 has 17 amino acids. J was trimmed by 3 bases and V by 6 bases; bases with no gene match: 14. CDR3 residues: CASRLRPGAGVTDTQYF. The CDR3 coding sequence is TGTGCCAGCAGGCTTAGACCGGGAGCGGGAGTTACAGATACGCAGTATTTT.

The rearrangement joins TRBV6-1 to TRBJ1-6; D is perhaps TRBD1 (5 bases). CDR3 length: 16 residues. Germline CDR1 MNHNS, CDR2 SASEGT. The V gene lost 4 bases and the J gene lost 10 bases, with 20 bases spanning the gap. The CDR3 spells CASSVYPDSVRSPLHF. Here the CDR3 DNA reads TGTGCCAGCAGTGTCTACCCTGACAGTGTAAGATCACCCCTCCACTTT.

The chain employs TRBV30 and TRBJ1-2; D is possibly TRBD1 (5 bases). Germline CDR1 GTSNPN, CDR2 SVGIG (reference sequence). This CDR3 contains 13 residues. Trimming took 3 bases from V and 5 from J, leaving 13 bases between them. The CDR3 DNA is TGTGCCTGGAGCCTTTCGAAGGGGTATGGCTACACCTTC. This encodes CAWSLSKGYGYTF.

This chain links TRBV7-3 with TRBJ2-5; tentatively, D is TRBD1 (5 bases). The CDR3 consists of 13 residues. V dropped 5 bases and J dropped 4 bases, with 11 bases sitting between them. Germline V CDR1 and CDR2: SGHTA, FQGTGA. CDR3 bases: TGTGCCAGCAGCCTTTATCAGGGAGAGACCCAGTACTTC. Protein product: CASSLYQGETQYF.

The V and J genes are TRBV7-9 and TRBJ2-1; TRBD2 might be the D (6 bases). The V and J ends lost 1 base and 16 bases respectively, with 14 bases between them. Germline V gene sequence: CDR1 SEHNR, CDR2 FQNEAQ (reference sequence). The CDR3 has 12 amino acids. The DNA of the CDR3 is TGTGCCAGCAGCTTAGAGCCGTTAGCGGACTTCTTC. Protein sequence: CASSLEPLADFF. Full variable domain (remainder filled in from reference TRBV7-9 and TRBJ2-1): DTGVSQNPRHKITKRGQNVTFRCDPISEHNRLYWYRQTLGQGPEFLTYFQNEAQLEKSRLLSDRFSAERPKGSFSTLEIQRTEQGDSAMYLCASSLEPLADFFGPGTRLTVL.

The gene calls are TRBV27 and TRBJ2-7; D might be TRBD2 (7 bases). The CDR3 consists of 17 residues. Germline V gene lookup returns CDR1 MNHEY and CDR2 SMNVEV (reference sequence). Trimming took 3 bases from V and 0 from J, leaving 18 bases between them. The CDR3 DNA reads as TGTGCCAGCAGTTTTGCCGGGGGGCCTACAAGCTCCTACGAGCAGTACTTC. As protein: CASSFAGGPTSSYEQYF.

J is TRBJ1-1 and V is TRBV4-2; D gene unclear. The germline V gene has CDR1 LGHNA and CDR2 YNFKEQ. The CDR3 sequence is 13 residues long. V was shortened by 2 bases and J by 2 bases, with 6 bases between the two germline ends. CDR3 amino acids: CASSQWTNTEAFF. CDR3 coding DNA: TGTGCCAGCAGCCAATGGACTAACACTGAAGCTTTCTTT.

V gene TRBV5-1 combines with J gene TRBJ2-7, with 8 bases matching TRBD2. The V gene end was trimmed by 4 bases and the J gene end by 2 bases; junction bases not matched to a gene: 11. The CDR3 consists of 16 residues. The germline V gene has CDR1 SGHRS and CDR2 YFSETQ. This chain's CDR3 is CASSLGLGVFAYEQYF. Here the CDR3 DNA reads TGCGCCAGCAGCCTGGGACTAGGGGTTTTCGCCTACGAGCAGTACTTC.

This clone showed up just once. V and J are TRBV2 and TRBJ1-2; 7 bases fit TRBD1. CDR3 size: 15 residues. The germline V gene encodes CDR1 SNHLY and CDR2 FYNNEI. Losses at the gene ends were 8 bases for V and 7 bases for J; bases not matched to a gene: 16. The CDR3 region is CASSTDREGLSGYTF. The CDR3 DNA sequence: TGTGCCAGCTCTACCGACAGGGAAGGTCTATCTGGCTACACCTTC.

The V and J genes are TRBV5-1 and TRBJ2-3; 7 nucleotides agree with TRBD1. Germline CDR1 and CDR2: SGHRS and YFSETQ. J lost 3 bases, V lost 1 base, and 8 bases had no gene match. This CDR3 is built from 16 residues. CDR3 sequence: CASSLSSAGGTDTQYF. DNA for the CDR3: TGCGCCAGCAGCTTGAGTTCGGCAGGGGGAACAGATACGCAGTATTTT.

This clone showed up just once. CDR3 bases: TGTGCCAGCTCACCAACAGGGAGGGGAAGCTCTGGAAACACCATATATTTT. Translating it yields CASSPTGRGSSGNTIYF. V usage is TRBV18 and J usage is TRBJ1-3; D might be TRBD1 (6 bases). V lost 2 bases and J lost 0, with 14 bases in between. This CDR3 is 17 amino acids long. The germline V gene has CDR1 KGHSH and CDR2 LQKENI.

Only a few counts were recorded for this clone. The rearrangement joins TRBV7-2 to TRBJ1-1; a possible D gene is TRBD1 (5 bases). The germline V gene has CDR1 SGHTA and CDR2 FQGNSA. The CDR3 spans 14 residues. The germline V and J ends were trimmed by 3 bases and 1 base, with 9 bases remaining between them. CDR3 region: CASSFGHQNTEAFF. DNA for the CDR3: TGTGCCAGCAGCTTTGGACACCAGAACACTGAAGCTTTCTTT. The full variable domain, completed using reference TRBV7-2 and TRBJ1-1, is GAGVSQSPSNKVTEKGKDVELRCDPISGHTALYWYRQSLGQGLEFLIYFQGNSAPDKSGLPSDRFSAERTGGSVSTLTIQRTQQEDSAVYLCASSFGHQNTEAFFGQGTRLTVV.

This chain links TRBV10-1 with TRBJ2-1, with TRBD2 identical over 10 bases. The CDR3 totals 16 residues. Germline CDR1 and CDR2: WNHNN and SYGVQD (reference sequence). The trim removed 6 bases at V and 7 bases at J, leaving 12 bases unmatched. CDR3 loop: CASRPPLAGAVNEQFF. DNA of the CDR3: TGCGCCAGCAGACCACCCCTAGCGGGAGCAGTGAATGAGCAGTTCTTC.

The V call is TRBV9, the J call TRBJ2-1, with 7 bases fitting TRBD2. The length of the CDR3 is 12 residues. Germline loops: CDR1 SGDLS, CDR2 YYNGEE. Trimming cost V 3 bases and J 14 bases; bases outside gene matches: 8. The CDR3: CASSDGLVPEFF. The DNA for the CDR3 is TGTGCCAGCAGCGATGGACTAGTTCCAGAGTTCTTC.

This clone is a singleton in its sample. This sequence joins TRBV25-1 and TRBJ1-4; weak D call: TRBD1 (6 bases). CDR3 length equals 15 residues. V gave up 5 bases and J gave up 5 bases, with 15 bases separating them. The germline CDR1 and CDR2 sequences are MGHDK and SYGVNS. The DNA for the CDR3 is TGTGCCAGCAGTTCGACAACAGGGATAAATGAAAAACTGTTTTTT. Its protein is CASSSTTGINEKLFF.

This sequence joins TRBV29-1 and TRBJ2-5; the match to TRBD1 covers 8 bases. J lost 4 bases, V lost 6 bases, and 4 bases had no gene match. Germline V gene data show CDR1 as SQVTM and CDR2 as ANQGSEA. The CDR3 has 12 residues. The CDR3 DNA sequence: TGCAGCGTCATGACAGGGGTAGAGACCCAGTACTTC. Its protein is CSVMTGVETQYF. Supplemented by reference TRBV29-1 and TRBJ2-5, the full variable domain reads SAVISQKPSRDICQRGTSLTIQCQVDSQVTMMFWYRQQPGQSLTLIATANQGSEATYESGFVIDKFPISRPNLTFSTLTVSNMSPEDSSIYLCSVMTGVETQYFGPGTRLLVL.

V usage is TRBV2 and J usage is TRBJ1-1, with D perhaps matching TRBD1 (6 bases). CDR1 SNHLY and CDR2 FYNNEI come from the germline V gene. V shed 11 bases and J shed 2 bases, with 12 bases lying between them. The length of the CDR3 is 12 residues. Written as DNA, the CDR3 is TGTGCCTGGGGACACTTCAACACTGAAGCTTTCTTT. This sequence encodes CAWGHFNTEAFF.

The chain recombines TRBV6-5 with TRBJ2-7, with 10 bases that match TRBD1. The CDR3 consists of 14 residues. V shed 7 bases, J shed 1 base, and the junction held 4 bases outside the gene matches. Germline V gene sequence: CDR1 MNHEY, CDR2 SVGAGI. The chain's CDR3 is CASTRTGGSYEQYF. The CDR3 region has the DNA TGTGCCAGCACTAGGACAGGGGGATCCTACGAGCAGTACTTC.

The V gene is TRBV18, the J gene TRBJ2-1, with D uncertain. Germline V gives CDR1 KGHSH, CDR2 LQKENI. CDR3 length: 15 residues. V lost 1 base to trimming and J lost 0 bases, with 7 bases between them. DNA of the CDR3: TGTGCCAGCTCACCACACGAGGACTCCTACAATGAGCAGTTCTTC. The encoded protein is CASSPHEDSYNEQFF. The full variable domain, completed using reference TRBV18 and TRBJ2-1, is NAGVMQNPRHLVRRRGQEARLRCSPMKGHSHVYWYRQLPEEGLKFMVYLQKENIIDESGMPKERFSAEFPKEGPSILRIQQVVRGDSAAYFCASSPHEDSYNEQFFGPGTRLTVL.